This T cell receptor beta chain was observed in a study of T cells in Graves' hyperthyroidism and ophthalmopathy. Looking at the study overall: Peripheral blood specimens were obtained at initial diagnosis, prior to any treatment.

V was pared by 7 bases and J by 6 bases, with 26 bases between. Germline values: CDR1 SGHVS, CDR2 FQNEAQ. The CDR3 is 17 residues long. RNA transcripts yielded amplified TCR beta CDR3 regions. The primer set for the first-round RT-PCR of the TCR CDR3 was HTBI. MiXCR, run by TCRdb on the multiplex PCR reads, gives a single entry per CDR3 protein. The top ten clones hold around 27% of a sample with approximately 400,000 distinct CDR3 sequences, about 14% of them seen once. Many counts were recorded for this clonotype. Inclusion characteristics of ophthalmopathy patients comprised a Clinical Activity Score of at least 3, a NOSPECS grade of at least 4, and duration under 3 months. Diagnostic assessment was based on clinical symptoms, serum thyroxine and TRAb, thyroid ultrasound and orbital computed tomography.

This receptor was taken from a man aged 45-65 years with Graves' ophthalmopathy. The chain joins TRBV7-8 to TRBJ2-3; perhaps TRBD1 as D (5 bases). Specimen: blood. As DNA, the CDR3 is TGTGCCAGCACCCCGCCTCTGGGATCAAGATGGGGCGATACGCAGTATTTT. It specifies CASTPPLGSRWGDTQYF.